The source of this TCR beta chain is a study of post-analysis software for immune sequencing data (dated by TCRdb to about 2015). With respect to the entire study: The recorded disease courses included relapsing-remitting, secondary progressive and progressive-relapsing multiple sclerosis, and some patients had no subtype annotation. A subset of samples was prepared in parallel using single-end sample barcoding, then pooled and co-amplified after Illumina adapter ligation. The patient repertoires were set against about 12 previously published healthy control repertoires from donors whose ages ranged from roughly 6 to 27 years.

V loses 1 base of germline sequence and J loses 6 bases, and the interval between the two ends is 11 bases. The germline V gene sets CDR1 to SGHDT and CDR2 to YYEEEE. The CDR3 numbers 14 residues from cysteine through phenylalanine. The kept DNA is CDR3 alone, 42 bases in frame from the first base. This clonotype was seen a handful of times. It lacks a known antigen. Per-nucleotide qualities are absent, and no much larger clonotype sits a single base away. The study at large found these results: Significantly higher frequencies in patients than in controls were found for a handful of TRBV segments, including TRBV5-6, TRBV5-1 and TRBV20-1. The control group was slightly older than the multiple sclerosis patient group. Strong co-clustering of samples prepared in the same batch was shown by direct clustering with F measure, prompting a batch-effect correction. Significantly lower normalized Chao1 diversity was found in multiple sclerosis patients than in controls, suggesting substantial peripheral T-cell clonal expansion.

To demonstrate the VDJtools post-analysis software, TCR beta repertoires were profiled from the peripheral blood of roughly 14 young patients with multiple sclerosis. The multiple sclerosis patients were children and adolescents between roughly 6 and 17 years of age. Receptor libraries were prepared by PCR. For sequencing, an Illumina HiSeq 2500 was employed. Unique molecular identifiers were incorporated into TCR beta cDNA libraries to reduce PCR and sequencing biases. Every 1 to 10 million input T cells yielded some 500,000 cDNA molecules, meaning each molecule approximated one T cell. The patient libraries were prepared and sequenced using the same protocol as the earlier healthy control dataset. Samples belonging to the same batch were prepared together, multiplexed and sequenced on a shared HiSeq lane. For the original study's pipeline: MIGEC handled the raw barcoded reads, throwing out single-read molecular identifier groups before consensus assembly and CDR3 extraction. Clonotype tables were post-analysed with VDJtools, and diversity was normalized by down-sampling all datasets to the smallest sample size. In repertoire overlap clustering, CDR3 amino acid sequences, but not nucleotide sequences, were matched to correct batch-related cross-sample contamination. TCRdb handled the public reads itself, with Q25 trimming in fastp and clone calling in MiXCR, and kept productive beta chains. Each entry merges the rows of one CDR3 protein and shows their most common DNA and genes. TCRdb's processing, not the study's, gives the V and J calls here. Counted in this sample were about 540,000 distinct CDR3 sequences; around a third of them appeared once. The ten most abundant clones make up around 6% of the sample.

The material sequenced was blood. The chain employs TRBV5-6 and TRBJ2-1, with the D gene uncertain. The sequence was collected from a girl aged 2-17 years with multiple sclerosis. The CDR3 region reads CASSLKLLINEQFF. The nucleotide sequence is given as TGTGCCAGCAGCTTGAAACTCTTAATCAATGAGCAGTTCTTC.